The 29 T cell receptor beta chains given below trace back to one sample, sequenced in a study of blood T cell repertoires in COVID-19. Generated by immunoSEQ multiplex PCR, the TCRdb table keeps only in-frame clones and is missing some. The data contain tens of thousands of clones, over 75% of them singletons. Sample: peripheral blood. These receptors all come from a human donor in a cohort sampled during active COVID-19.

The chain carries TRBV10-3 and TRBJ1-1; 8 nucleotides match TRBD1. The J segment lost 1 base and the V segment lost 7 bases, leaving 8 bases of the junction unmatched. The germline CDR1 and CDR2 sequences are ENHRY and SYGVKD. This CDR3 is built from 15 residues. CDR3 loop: CAIKGVDRGNTEAFF. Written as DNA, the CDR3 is TGTGCCATCAAAGGGGTTGACAGGGGGAACACTGAAGCTTTCTTT.

CDR3 loop: CASSPRSGGAGNEQFF. The CDR3 nucleotides read TGTGCCAGCTCACCGAGAAGCGGGGGGGCGGGAAATGAGCAGTTCTTC. This sequence joins TRBV18 and TRBJ2-1; 10 bases map to TRBD2. The CDR3 has 16 residues. After removal of 3 bases from V and 7 bases from J, the junction contained 9 bases not matched to a gene. CDR1 and CDR2 (germline): KGHSH, LQKENI.

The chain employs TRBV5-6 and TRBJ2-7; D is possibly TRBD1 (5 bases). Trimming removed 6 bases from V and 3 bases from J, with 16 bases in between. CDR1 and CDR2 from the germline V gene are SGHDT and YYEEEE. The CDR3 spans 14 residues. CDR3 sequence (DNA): TGTGCCAGCACCTACGGCCAAGGGGACTACGAGCAGTACTTC. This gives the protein CASTYGQGDYEQYF.

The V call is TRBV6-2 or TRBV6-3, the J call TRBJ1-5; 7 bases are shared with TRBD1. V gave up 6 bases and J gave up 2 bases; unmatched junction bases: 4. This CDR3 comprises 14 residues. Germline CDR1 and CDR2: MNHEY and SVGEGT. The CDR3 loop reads CASRPTGGNQPQHF. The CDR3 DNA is TGTGCCAGCAGGCCTACAGGGGGCAATCAGCCCCAGCATTTT.

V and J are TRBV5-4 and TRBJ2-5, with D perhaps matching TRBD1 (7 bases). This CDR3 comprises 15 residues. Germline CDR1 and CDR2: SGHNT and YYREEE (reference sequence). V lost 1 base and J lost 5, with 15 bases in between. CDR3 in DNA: TGTGCCAGCAGCTTGCAGGGGGGCCGGGGGGAGACCCAGTACTTC. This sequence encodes CASSLQGGRGETQYF.

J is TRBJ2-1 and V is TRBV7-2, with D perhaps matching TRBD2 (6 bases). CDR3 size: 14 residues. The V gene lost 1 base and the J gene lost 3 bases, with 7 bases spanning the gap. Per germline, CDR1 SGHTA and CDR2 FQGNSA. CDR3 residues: CASSLVGLYNEQFF. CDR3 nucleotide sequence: TGTGCCAGCAGCTTAGTGGGACTCTACAATGAGCAGTTCTTC. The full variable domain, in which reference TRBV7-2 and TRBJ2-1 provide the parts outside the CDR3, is GAGVSQSPSNKVTEKGKDVELRCDPISGHTALYWYRQSLGQGLEFLIYFQGNSAPDKSGLPSDRFSAERTGGSVSTLTIQRTQQEDSAVYLCASSLVGLYNEQFFGPGTRLTVL.

The DNA for the CDR3 is TGCGCCAGCAGCCAAGAGGGTCCTCCGCAGGGAAGGAATGAAGCTTTCTTT. Its protein is CASSQEGPPQGRNEAFF. The chain has TRBV4-3 and TRBJ1-1; a possible D gene is TRBD1 (5 bases). The CDR3 extends over 17 amino acids. The V end lost 0 bases, the J end lost 7 bases, and 21 bases lay between the germline ends. Per germline, CDR1 LGHNA and CDR2 YSLEER.

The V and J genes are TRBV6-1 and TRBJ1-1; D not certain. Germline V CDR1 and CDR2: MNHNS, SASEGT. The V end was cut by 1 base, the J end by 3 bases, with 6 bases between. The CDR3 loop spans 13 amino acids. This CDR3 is CASSEDYYTEAFF. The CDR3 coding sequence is TGTGCCAGCAGTGAAGACTACTACACTGAAGCTTTCTTT.

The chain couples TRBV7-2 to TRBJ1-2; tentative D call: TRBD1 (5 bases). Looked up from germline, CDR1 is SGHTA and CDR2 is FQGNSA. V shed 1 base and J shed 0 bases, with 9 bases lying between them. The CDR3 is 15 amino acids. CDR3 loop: CASSLVQATNYGYTF. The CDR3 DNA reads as TGTGCCAGCAGCTTAGTACAGGCAACTAACTATGGCTACACCTTC. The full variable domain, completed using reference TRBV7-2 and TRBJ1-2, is GAGVSQSPSNKVTEKGKDVELRCDPISGHTALYWYRQSLGQGLEFLIYFQGNSAPDKSGLPSDRFSAERTGGSVSTLTIQRTQQEDSAVYLCASSLVQATNYGYTFGSGTRLTVV.

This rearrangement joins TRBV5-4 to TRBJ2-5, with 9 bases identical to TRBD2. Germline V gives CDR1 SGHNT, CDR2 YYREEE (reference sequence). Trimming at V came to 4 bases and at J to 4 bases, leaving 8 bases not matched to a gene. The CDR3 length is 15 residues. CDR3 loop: CASSAAGGRGETQYF. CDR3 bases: TGTGCCAGCAGCGCTGCGGGGGGGAGGGGAGAGACCCAGTACTTC. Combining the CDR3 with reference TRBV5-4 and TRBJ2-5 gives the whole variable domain ETGVTQSPTHLIKTRGQQVTLRCSSQSGHNTVSWYQQALGQGPQFIFQYYREEENGRGNFPPRFSGLQFPNYSSELNVNALELDDSALYLCASSAAGGRGETQYFGPGTRLLVL.

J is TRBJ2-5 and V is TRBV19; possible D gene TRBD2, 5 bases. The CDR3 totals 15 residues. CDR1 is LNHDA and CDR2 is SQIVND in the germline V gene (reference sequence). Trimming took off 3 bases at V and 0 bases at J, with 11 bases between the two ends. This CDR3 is CASSIRENYQETQYF. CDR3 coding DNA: TGTGCCAGTAGTATCCGGGAAAACTACCAAGAGACCCAGTACTTC.

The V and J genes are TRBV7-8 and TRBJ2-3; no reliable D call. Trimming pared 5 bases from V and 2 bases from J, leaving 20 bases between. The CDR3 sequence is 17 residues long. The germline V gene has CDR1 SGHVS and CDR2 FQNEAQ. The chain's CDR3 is CASSINTPSPPTDTQYF. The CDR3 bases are TGTGCCAGCAGCATAAACACACCATCACCCCCCACAGATACGCAGTATTTT. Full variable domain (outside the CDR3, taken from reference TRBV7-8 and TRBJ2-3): GAGVSQSPRYKVAKRGQDVALRCDPISGHVSLFWYQQALGQGPEFLTYFQNEAQLDKSGLPSDRFFAERPEGSVSTLKIQRTQQEDSAVYLCASSINTPSPPTDTQYFGPGTRLTVL.

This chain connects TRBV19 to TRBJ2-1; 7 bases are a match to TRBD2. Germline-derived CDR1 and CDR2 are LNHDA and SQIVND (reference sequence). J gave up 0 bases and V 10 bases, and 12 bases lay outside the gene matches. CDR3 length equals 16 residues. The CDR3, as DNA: TGTGCCACGGGTGGGGGACTACCCCACTCCTACAATGAGCAGTTCTTC. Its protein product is CATGGGLPHSYNEQFF. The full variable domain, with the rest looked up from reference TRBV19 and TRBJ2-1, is DGGITQSPKYLFRKEGQNVTLSCEQNLNHDAMYWYRQDPGQGLRLIYYSQIVNDFQKGDIAEGYSVSREKKESFPLTVTSAQKNPTAFYLCATGGGLPHSYNEQFFGPGTRLTVL.

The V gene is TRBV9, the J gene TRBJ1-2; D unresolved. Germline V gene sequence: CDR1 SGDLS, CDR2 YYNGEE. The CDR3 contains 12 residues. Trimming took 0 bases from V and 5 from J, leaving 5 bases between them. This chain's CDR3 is CASSVVSYGYTF. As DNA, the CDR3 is TGTGCCAGCAGCGTAGTCTCTTATGGCTACACCTTC.

The CDR3 sequence: CASGGRGNEQFF. CDR3 DNA sequence: TGTGCCAGCGGCGGGAGGGGAAATGAGCAGTTCTTC. V usage is TRBV5-8 and J usage is TRBJ2-1; 9 bases map to TRBD2. CDR1 and CDR2 (germline): SGHTS, YDEGEE. Trimming cost V 7 bases and J 7 bases; bases outside gene matches: 3. The CDR3 spans 12 residues.

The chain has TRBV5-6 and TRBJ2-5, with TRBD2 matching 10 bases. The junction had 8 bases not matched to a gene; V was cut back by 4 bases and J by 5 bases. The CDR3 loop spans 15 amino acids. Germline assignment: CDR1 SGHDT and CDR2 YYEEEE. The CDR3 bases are TGTGCCAGCAGCCAAATACTAGCGGGGAGGGAGACCCAGTACTTC. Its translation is CASSQILAGRETQYF.

As DNA, the CDR3 is TGCGCCAGCAGCCAAGGGGACAGGAATAATGAAAAACTGTTTTTT. Its protein is CASSQGDRNNEKLFF. The chain uses TRBV4-1 and TRBJ1-4; 8 bases agree with TRBD1. Germline assignment: CDR1 MGHRA and CDR2 YSYEKL. The length of the CDR3 is 15 residues. Trimming cost V 1 base and J 4 bases; bases outside gene matches: 2.

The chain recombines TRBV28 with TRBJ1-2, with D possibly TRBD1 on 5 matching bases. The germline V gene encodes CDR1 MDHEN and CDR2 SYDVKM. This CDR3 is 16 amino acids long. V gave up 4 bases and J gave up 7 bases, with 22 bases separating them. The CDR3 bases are TGTGCCAGCAGTTCACCCGGGGACTCCTGGGCGGGTGGCTACACCTTC. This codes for CASSSPGDSWAGGYTF.

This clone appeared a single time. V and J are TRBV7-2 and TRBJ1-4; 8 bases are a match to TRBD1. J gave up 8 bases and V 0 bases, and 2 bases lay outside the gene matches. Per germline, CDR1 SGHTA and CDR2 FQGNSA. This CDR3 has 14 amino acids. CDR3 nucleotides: TGTGCCAGCAGCTTAGCTTGGACAGGGGAAAAACTGTTTTTT. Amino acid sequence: CASSLAWTGEKLFF.

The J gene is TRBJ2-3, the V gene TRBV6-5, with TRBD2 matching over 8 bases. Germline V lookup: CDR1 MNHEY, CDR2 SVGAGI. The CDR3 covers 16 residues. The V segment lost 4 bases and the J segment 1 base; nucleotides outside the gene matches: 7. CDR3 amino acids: CASSLFSGTGTDTQYF. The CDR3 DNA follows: TGTGCCAGCAGTTTATTTAGCGGGACTGGCACAGATACGCAGTATTTT.

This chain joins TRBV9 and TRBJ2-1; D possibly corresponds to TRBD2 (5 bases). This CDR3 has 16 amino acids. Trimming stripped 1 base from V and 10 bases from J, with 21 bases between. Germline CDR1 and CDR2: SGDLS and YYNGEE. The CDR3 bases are TGTGCCAGCAGCGTAATGCTTGCGGGTACCTCGGGCGAGCAGTTCTTC. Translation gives CASSVMLAGTSGEQFF.

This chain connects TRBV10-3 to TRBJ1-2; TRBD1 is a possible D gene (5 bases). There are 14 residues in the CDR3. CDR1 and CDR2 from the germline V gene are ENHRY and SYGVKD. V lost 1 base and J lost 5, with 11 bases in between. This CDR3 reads CAISELQVTYGYTF. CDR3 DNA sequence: TGTGCCATCAGTGAGTTACAGGTTACTTATGGCTACACCTTC.

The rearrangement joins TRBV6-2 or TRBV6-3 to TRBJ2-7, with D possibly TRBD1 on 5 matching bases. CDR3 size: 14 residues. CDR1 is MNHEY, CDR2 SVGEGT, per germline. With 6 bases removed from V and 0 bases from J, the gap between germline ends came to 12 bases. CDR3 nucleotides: TGTGCCAGCAGCCCCCGGACAATCTCCTACGAGCAGTACTTC. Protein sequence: CASSPRTISYEQYF.

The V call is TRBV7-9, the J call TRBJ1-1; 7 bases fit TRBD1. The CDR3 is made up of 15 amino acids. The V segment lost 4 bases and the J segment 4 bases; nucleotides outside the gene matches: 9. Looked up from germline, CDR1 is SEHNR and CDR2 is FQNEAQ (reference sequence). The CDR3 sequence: CASSSHGAGGTEAFF. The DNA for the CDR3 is TGTGCCAGCAGCTCGCACGGGGCAGGGGGCACTGAAGCTTTCTTT. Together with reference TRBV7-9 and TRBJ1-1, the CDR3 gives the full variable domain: DTGVSQNPRHKITKRGQNVTFRCDPISEHNRLYWYRQTLGQGPEFLTYFQNEAQLEKSRLLSDRFSAERPKGSFSTLEIQRTEQGDSAMYLCASSSHGAGGTEAFFGQGTRLTVV.

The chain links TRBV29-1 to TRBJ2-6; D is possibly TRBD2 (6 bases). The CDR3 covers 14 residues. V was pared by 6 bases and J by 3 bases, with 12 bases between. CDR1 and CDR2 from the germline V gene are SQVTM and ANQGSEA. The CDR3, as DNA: TGCAGCGTGCGGGACGAGGATGGGGCCAACGTCCTGACTTTC. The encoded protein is CSVRDEDGANVLTF.

As DNA, the CDR3 is TGTGCCAGTAGTACACGACAGGGGGCGAACATTCAGTACTTC. It specifies CASSTRQGANIQYF. This rearrangement joins TRBV19 to TRBJ2-4, with 10 bases aligning to TRBD1. The CDR3 sequence is 14 residues long. With 4 bases clipped from V and 7 bases from J, the junction kept 4 bases outside the gene matches. In germline, CDR1 is LNHDA, CDR2 SQIVND (reference sequence). Combining the CDR3 with reference TRBV19 and TRBJ2-4 gives the whole variable domain DGGITQSPKYLFRKEGQNVTLSCEQNLNHDAMYWYRQDPGQGLRLIYYSQIVNDFQKGDIAEGYSVSREKKESFPLTVTSAQKNPTAFYLCASSTRQGANIQYFGAGTRLSVL.

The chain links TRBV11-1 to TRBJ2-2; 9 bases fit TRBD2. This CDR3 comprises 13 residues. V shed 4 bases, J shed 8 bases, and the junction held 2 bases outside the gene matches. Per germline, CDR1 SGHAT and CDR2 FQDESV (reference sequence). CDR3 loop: CASSSGLAGELFF. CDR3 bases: TGTGCCAGCAGCTCCGGACTAGCGGGGGAGCTGTTTTTT.

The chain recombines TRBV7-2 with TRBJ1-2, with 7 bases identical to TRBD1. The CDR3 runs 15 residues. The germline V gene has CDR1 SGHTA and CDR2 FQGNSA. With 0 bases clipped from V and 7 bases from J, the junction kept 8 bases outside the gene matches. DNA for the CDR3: TGTGCCAGCAGCTTAGCCGGGCAGGGGGTATCTGGCTACACCTTC. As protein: CASSLAGQGVSGYTF.

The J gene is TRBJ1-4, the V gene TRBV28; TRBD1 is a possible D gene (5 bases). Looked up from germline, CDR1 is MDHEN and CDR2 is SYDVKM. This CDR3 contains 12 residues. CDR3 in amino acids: CAYGGFNEKLFF. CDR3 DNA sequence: TGTGCTTATGGGGGGTTTAATGAAAAACTGTTTTTT. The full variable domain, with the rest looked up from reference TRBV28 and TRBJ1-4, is DVKVTQSSRYLVKRTGEKVFLECVQDMDHENMFWYRQDPGLGLRLIYFSYDVKMKEKGDIPEGYSVSREKKERFSLILESASTNQTSMYLCAYGGFNEKLFFGSGTQLSVL.